The source of this T cell receptor beta chain is a study of identical twins. The study's findings and limits: The authors drew conclusions from cross-sectional statistical analysis rather than following the same donors.

The germline V gene encodes CDR1 SGHKS and CDR2 YYEKEE (reference sequence). This CDR3 contains 13 residues. The V gene lost 3 bases and the J gene lost 1 base, with 7 bases spanning the gap. This clonotype was found a few times. Its antigen is unidentified. Via MiXCR, TCRdb re-called the 5' RACE reads, giving one row per CDR3 protein. The sample carries hundreds of thousands of distinct CDR3 sequences, about 20% recorded once. Separately, the same data were catalogued under a study of T cells expressing NK-cell markers.

J is TRBJ1-1 and V is TRBV5-5; D is unclear. Sequenced sample: PBMCs. This TCR came from a woman aged 18-29 years in good health. The CDR3 region has the DNA TGTGCCAGCAGCTCGCTATCGAACACTGAAGCTTTCTTT. Translated, it gives CASSSLSNTEAFF.